These 28 T cell receptor beta chains share one sample of origin, sequenced in a study of shared clonotypes between healthy human individuals (TCRdb year 2020). The library came from the immunoSEQ multiplex PCR assay. TCRdb retrieved this table from immuneACCESS and kept in-frame rearrangements only. Not all clones are present; in checked studies, unresolved V genes account for under half, and no reason is known for the remainder. Present in this sample are 1 million to 1.3 million clones, approximately 80% of which were seen just once. Jointly, the top ten make up 0.6% to 0.75% of the sample. What was sequenced was memory CD4+ T cells from PBMCs. Read against the paper, the sample's cell subset or site label means: CD45RA-negative fraction. The source of these receptors is a young man in good health. Some clones in this sample may be carry-over from other donors' samples.

The rearrangement uses TRBV5-1 and TRBJ2-3; D is ambiguous. V was clipped by 0 bases and J by 5 bases, with 19 bases between them. CDR1 and CDR2 (germline): SGHRS, YFSETQ. This CDR3 has 17 residues. The CDR3 loop reads CASSLGDRTAAGDTQYF. The CDR3 nucleotides read TGCGCCAGCAGCTTGGGAGACCGAACCGCGGCCGGAGATACGCAGTATTTT. Together with reference TRBV5-1 and TRBJ2-3, the CDR3 gives the full variable domain: KAGVTQTPRYLIKTRGQQVTLSCSPISGHRSVSWYQQTPGQGLQFLFEYFSETQRNKGNFPGRFSGRQFSNSRSEMNVSTLELGDSALYLCASSLGDRTAAGDTQYFGPGTRLTVL.

The chain recombines TRBV6-1 with TRBJ2-1; possible D gene TRBD2, 6 bases. V lost 4 bases and J lost 3, with 10 bases in between. CDR3 size: 14 residues. In germline, CDR1 is MNHNS, CDR2 SASEGT. In DNA, the CDR3 is TGTGCCAGCAGTGGTCAGGGACTCTACAATGAGCAGTTCTTC. Translating gives CASSGQGLYNEQFF.

V usage is TRBV2 and J usage is TRBJ2-7, with 7 bases identical to TRBD1. Losses at the gene ends were 7 bases for V and 0 bases for J; bases not matched to a gene: 9. Germline V gene data show CDR1 as SNHLY and CDR2 as FYNNEI. The CDR3 is 15 amino acids. DNA for the CDR3: TGTGCCAGCATTCTAGACAGGGCCACCTCCTACGAGCAGTACTTC. It encodes CASILDRATSYEQYF.

This rearrangement joins TRBV5-4 to TRBJ2-7, with 9 positions matching TRBD1. This CDR3 region has 12 residues. The trim removed 4 bases at V and 9 bases at J, leaving 5 bases unmatched. CDR1 SGHNT and CDR2 YYREEE come from the germline V gene (reference sequence). CDR3 sequence: CASSGQGIGQYF. The CDR3 DNA reads TGTGCCAGCAGCGGACAGGGGATTGGGCAGTACTTC. The full variable domain, in which reference TRBV5-4 and TRBJ2-7 provide the parts outside the CDR3, is ETGVTQSPTHLIKTRGQQVTLRCSSQSGHNTVSWYQQALGQGPQFIFQYYREEENGRGNFPPRFSGLQFPNYSSELNVNALELDDSALYLCASSGQGIGQYFGPGTRLTVT.

This clone showed up just a few times. The gene calls are TRBV11-2 and TRBJ2-2; 8 bases are shared with TRBD2. This CDR3 spans 14 amino acids. Looked up from germline, CDR1 is SGHAT and CDR2 is FQNNGV. V trimming: 1 base; J trimming: 7 bases; junction bases outside the gene matches: 2. CDR3 in amino acids: CASSLGGRRGELFF. The CDR3 region has the DNA TGTGCCAGCAGCTTAGGCGGGAGGCGCGGGGAGCTGTTTTTT. Based on the CDR3 plus reference TRBV11-2 and TRBJ2-2, the full variable domain is EAGVAQSPRYKIIEKRQSVAFWCNPISGHATLYWYQQILGQGPKLLIQFQNNGVVDDSQLPKDRFSAERLKGVDSTLKIQPAKLEDSAVYLCASSLGGRRGELFFGEGSRLTVL.

This clone was observed many times. V and J are TRBV7-8 and TRBJ2-1, with TRBD2 matching over 8 bases. The trim removed 2 bases at V and 1 base at J, leaving 10 bases unmatched. This CDR3 spans 18 amino acids. CDR1 SGHVS and CDR2 FQNEAQ come from the germline V gene. CDR3 coding DNA: TGTGCCAGCAGCTTAAAGGGGGGAGCGGGAGCATCCTACAATGAGCAGTTCTTC. It specifies CASSLKGGAGASYNEQFF.

The V gene is TRBV29-1, the J gene TRBJ2-7; maybe TRBD1 (5 bases). With 5 bases removed from V and 0 bases from J, the gap between germline ends came to 11 bases. CDR1 and CDR2 (germline): SQVTM, ANQGSEA. The CDR3 runs 13 residues. CDR3 amino acids: CSVSLDNSYEQYF. The CDR3 DNA reads TGCAGCGTTTCTCTGGACAACTCCTACGAGCAGTACTTC.

The chain carries TRBV11-2 and TRBJ2-1; possibly TRBD1 for D (6 bases). From germline, CDR1 is SGHAT and CDR2 FQNNGV. This CDR3 spans 16 amino acids. V lost 6 bases to trimming and J lost 3 bases, with 18 bases between them. The CDR3 sequence is CASSYNRDAFYNEQFF. In nucleotides, the CDR3 is TGTGCCAGCAGTTACAACAGGGACGCCTTCTACAATGAGCAGTTCTTC. Based on the CDR3 plus reference TRBV11-2 and TRBJ2-1, the full variable domain is EAGVAQSPRYKIIEKRQSVAFWCNPISGHATLYWYQQILGQGPKLLIQFQNNGVVDDSQLPKDRFSAERLKGVDSTLKIQPAKLEDSAVYLCASSYNRDAFYNEQFFGPGTRLTVL.

Notes on this clone: In the same sample, other DNA sequences code for this CDR3. J is TRBJ2-1 and V is TRBV11-3; D might be TRBD2 (6 bases). Trimming took off 1 base at V and 8 bases at J, with 6 bases between the two ends. This CDR3 has 12 amino acids. Per germline, CDR1 SGHNT and CDR2 YENEEA. Here the CDR3 reads CASSLGGDEQFF. DNA for the CDR3: TGTGCCAGCAGCTTAGGCGGGGATGAGCAGTTCTTC.

The chain is built from TRBV7-9 and TRBJ2-1; a weak D match, TRBD2 (5 bases). Germline CDR1 reads SEHNR; CDR2 reads FQNEAQ (reference sequence). The CDR3 runs to 17 residues. V was pared by 1 base and J by 5 bases, with 18 bases between. Here the CDR3 reads CASSLGFSGMADNEQFF. The CDR3 DNA is TGTGCCAGCAGCTTAGGGTTTTCGGGAATGGCGGACAATGAGCAGTTCTTC.

The chain carries TRBV6-5 and TRBJ2-7; D is possibly TRBD1 or TRBD2 (5 bases each). This CDR3 has 15 amino acids. V was cut by 0 bases and J by 8 bases, with 17 bases left in between. Germline lookup yields CDR1 MNHEY and CDR2 SVGAGI. The CDR3, as DNA: TGTGCCAGCAGTTACTCCCGGGCAGGGACCCACAAGCAGTACTTC. This encodes CASSYSRAGTHKQYF.

About this clone itself: A far larger clone is only one base removed, so a read error is likely. The rearrangement uses TRBV11-3 and TRBJ2-7; D is ambiguous. Looked up from germline, CDR1 is SGHNT and CDR2 is YENEEA. Trimming pared 0 bases from V and 0 bases from J, leaving 3 bases between. This CDR3 comprises 13 residues. The CDR3 loop reads CASSLDNSYEQYF. Here the CDR3 DNA reads TGTGCCAGCAGCTTAGACAACTCCTACGAGCAGTACTTC.

This clone came up once. This could be a read error, since a much larger clone is one nucleotide away. The sample carries other DNA sequences with the same CDR3. V is TRBV28 and J is TRBJ1-2, with 7 bases aligning to TRBD1. The V gene's germline CDR1 is MDHEN and CDR2 SYDVKM. CDR3 size: 14 residues. The V segment lost 11 bases and the J segment 4 bases; nucleotides outside the gene matches: 13. CDR3 nucleotide sequence: TGTGCCGTTCTCAGGGACAGAGCCCTCTATGGCTACACCTTC. The encoded protein is CAVLRDRALYGYTF.

This clone was detected only a few times. The chain employs TRBV28 and TRBJ2-2, with D possibly called TRBD1 or TRBD2 (5 bases each). CDR3 length: 16 amino acids. V lost 7 bases, J lost 2 bases, and 17 bases lay in between. Germline V CDR1 and CDR2: MDHEN, SYDVKM. The CDR3 DNA sequence: TGTGCCAGCATTTTCGTACGGGACGGTAACACCGGGGAGCTGTTTTTT. Its protein is CASIFVRDGNTGELFF. Complete variable domain (other parts from reference TRBV28 and TRBJ2-2): DVKVTQSSRYLVKRTGEKVFLECVQDMDHENMFWYRQDPGLGLRLIYFSYDVKMKEKGDIPEGYSVSREKKERFSLILESASTNQTSMYLCASIFVRDGNTGELFFGEGSRLTVL.

There are many counts of this clone. This chain joins TRBV6-4 and TRBJ2-5, with D possibly matching TRBD2 (6 bases). The CDR3 is 18 amino acids. The germline V gene encodes CDR1 MRHNA and CDR2 SNTAGT. Trimming shortened V by 5 bases and J by 0 bases, and 22 bases separated the two germline ends. CDR3 bases: TGTGCCAGCAGTATGGTGGAGGGCCTGCCCTCGTACCAAGAGACCCAGTACTTC. Its protein is CASSMVEGLPSYQETQYF.

This sequence joins TRBV5-1 and TRBJ2-2, with D possibly TRBD1 on 5 matching bases. The CDR3 totals 14 residues. Trimming took 5 bases from V and 6 from J, leaving 14 bases between them. The germline CDR1 and CDR2 sequences are SGHRS and YFSETQ. The CDR3 protein is CASSGAGMSGELFF. In DNA form, the CDR3 reads TGCGCCAGCAGTGGGGCAGGGATGTCCGGGGAGCTGTTTTTT.

The rearrangement joins TRBV28 to TRBJ2-3, with D unresolved. V gave up 6 bases and J gave up 1 base, with 11 bases separating them. The length of the CDR3 is 14 residues. Germline CDR1 reads MDHEN; CDR2 reads SYDVKM. Here the CDR3 DNA reads TGTGCCAGCAGCCCGGGTCTGGGCACAGATACGCAGTATTTT. It is translated as CASSPGLGTDTQYF.

The chain is built from TRBV11-2 and TRBJ2-3; TRBD2 might be the D (5 bases). The germline V and J ends were trimmed by 1 base and 1 base, with 12 bases remaining between them. Germline V CDR1 and CDR2: SGHAT, FQNNGV. This CDR3 spans 16 amino acids. The CDR3 loop reads CASSLAGIRGTDTQYF. DNA of the CDR3: TGTGCCAGCAGCTTAGCCGGGATTAGGGGCACAGATACGCAGTATTTT.

The chain links TRBV30 to TRBJ2-7; D gene ambiguous. Trimming shortened V by 0 bases and J by 6 bases, and 12 bases separated the two germline ends. Looked up from germline, CDR1 is GTSNPN and CDR2 is SVGIG (reference sequence). This CDR3 contains 13 residues. The CDR3 DNA follows: TGTGCCTGGAGTGTAATTCTCGGCTCCGAGCAGTACTTC. This translates into CAWSVILGSEQYF.

The chain combines TRBV11-3 with TRBJ2-1; D gene unclear. V lost 0 bases and J 2 bases, leaving 5 bases between the germline ends. The CDR3 is made up of 14 amino acids. CDR1 and CDR2 (germline): SGHNT, YENEEA. The CDR3: CASSLDPTYNEQFF. For the CDR3, the DNA is TGTGCCAGCAGCTTAGACCCGACCTACAATGAGCAGTTCTTC. The full variable domain, in which reference TRBV11-3 and TRBJ2-1 provide the parts outside the CDR3, is EAGVVQSPRYKIIEKKQPVAFWCNPISGHNTLYWYLQNLGQGPELLIRYENEEAVDDSQLPKDRFSAERLKGVDSTLKIQPAELGDSAVYLCASSLDPTYNEQFFGPGTRLTVL.

The CDR3 DNA follows: TGCGCCAGCAGCTTGGGGCGAAACCAAGAGACCCAGTACTTC. Its protein product is CASSLGRNQETQYF. V usage is TRBV5-1 and J usage is TRBJ2-5; D unclear. The V gene's germline CDR1 is SGHRS and CDR2 YFSETQ. This CDR3 has 14 amino acids. Trimming shortened V by 0 bases and J by 0 bases, and 6 bases separated the two germline ends.

This chain joins TRBV28 and TRBJ1-4; 7 bases are a match to TRBD1. Trimming took 5 bases from V and 4 from J; bases not matched to a gene: 7. Germline V gene lookup returns CDR1 MDHEN and CDR2 SYDVKM. The CDR3 runs 15 residues. CDR3 sequence: CASSTRGLINEKLFF. The DNA for the CDR3 is TGTGCCAGCAGTACAAGGGGGCTAATTAATGAAAAACTGTTTTTT.

The J gene is TRBJ2-4, the V gene TRBV11-2; 10 bases map to TRBD1. Losses at the gene ends were 1 base for V and 6 bases for J; bases not matched to a gene: 9. The germline CDR1 and CDR2 sequences are SGHAT and FQNNGV. The length of the CDR3 is 17 residues. CDR3 residues: CASSLAGTGVYRNIQYF. The CDR3 coding sequence is TGTGCCAGCAGCTTAGCCGGGACAGGGGTATACCGAAACATTCAGTACTTC.

The V call is TRBV7-9, the J call TRBJ1-2, with a tentative D call TRBD1 (5 bases). Germline lookup yields CDR1 SEHNR and CDR2 FQNEAQ (reference sequence). The V gene lost 3 bases and the J gene lost 7 bases, with 12 bases spanning the gap. The CDR3 spans 13 residues. The CDR3 is CASSFYDSIGYTF. CDR3 DNA sequence: TGTGCCAGCAGCTTTTACGACAGCATTGGCTACACCTTC.

This clone has just a few counts. V usage is TRBV5-1 and J usage is TRBJ1-1; D perhaps matches TRBD1 (6 bases). Germline-derived CDR1 and CDR2 are SGHRS and YFSETQ. V was clipped by 4 bases and J by 4 bases, with 17 bases between them. The CDR3 runs 15 residues. In nucleotides, the CDR3 is TGCGCCAGCAGCCCCGCGGGGGGCGCGGGCACTGAAGCTTTCTTT. Translating it yields CASSPAGGAGTEAFF.

This clone was recorded once. The chain joins TRBV7-8 to TRBJ2-5; D call uncertain. The CDR3 loop spans 13 amino acids. The V gene lost 5 bases and the J gene lost 5 bases, with 12 bases spanning the gap. Germline V gene lookup returns CDR1 SGHVS and CDR2 FQNEAQ. The CDR3 here is CASSPPWWETQYF. CDR3 nucleotides: TGTGCCAGCAGCCCGCCCTGGTGGGAGACCCAGTACTTC.

V is TRBV30 and J is TRBJ2-3; 9 bases are a match to TRBD2. Trimming cost V 3 bases and J 8 bases; bases outside gene matches: 6. There are 13 residues in the CDR3. The germline V gene has CDR1 GTSNPN and CDR2 SVGIG (reference sequence). CDR3 loop: CAWRLAGRGTQYF. Written as DNA, the CDR3 is TGTGCCTGGAGACTAGCGGGCCGGGGTACGCAGTATTTT.

This chain connects TRBV19 to TRBJ2-7; 7 bases agree with TRBD2. With 8 bases clipped from V and 7 bases from J, the junction kept 17 bases outside the gene matches. CDR1 and CDR2 from the germline V gene are LNHDA and SQIVND (reference sequence). CDR3 length: 15 residues. CDR3 sequence: CASGAARGGQTEQYF. The CDR3 bases are TGTGCCAGTGGGGCTGCAAGGGGAGGGCAGACTGAGCAGTACTTC.